Presented here are 14 T cell receptor beta chains from one specimen sequenced in a study of blood T cell repertoires in COVID-19 (dated by TCRdb to the early 2020s). The library was generated by the immunoSEQ multiplex PCR assay. TCRdb's version of the immuneACCESS table is confined to in-frame rearrangements and falls short of the full clone set. An unresolved V gene accounts for under half of the shortfall where checked; the remainder is of unknown origin. Within this sample are roughly 230,000 clones, with approximately 83% of them counted one time only. The ten largest account for around 7.2% of the sample. Source material: peripheral blood. The receptors originated from a woman aged 45-65 years with acute or convalescent COVID-19.

The chain has TRBV5-5 and TRBJ1-1; 7 bases align to TRBD1. The V gene end was trimmed by 5 bases and the J gene end by 0 bases; junction bases not matched to a gene: 13. CDR1 is SGHKS, CDR2 YYEKEE, per germline (reference sequence). The CDR3 is 17 residues long. The CDR3 nucleotides read TGTGCCAGCAGGCTGGGGCTCCAAGGGGGCATGAACACTGAAGCTTTCTTT. This translates into CASRLGLQGGMNTEAFF.

The rearrangement uses TRBV4-2 and TRBJ2-3; TRBD2 matches 10 bases. The V gene's germline CDR1 is LGHNA and CDR2 YNFKEQ. CDR3 length: 16 amino acids. The V gene end was trimmed by 1 base and the J gene end by 2 bases; junction bases not matched to a gene: 3. The DNA for the CDR3 is TGTGCCAGCAGCCAAGCACTAGCGGGAATCACAGATACGCAGTATTTT. Residues: CASSQALAGITDTQYF.

V is TRBV4-3 and J is TRBJ1-2; unclear D gene. V lost 2 bases and J lost 3, with 10 bases in between. The CDR3 has 14 residues. Germline V CDR1 and CDR2: LGHNA, YSLEER. The CDR3 DNA reads as TGCGCCAGCAGCCAATCGAGGGCGGACTATGGCTACACCTTC. Its translation is CASSQSRADYGYTF.

Ten or more counts support this clone. The V call is TRBV27, the J call TRBJ2-5; 10 nucleotides line up with TRBD2. Germline V gives CDR1 MNHEY, CDR2 SMNVEV (reference sequence). The V segment lost 7 bases and the J segment 5 bases; nucleotides outside the gene matches: 7. This CDR3 region has 14 residues. CDR3: CASNERGGLETQYF. CDR3 nucleotide sequence: TGTGCCAGCAACGAGCGGGGGGGCCTTGAGACCCAGTACTTC.

This sequence joins TRBV3-1 (or the pseudogene TRBV3-2) and TRBJ2-1; 10 bases align to TRBD2. Unmatched junction bases numbered 6, after V lost 4 bases and J lost 0 bases. This CDR3 has 17 residues. The V gene's germline CDR1 is LGHDT and CDR2 YNNKEL (reference sequence). The CDR3 nucleotides are TGTGCCAGCAGCCCAACTAGCGGGATTAGCTCCTACAATGAGCAGTTCTTC. This sequence encodes CASSPTSGISSYNEQFF.

This clone was seen just once. The gene calls are TRBV28 and TRBJ2-1; possibly TRBD2 for D (5 bases). V lost 8 bases and J 5 bases, leaving 13 bases between the germline ends. Germline-derived CDR1 and CDR2 are MDHEN and SYDVKM. CDR3 length: 13 amino acids. The CDR3 DNA sequence: TGTGCCAGCGTCCGACCTAGCAACAATGAGCAGTTCTTC. It translates to CASVRPSNNEQFF.

The chain employs TRBV7-3 and TRBJ1-1; 7 bases map to TRBD1. CDR1 and CDR2 (germline): SGHTA, FQGTGA. The CDR3 sequence is 16 residues long. The V gene end was trimmed by 2 bases and the J gene end by 1 base; junction bases not matched to a gene: 7. The CDR3 DNA is TGTGCCAGCAGCTTAGGCGCCAGGGGGGCGAACACTGAAGCTTTCTTT. Amino acid sequence: CASSLGARGANTEAFF.

This chain connects TRBV5-6 to TRBJ2-1; D is uncertain. Trimming removed 0 bases from V and 7 bases from J, with 8 bases in between. In germline, CDR1 is SGHDT, CDR2 YYEEEE. This CDR3 spans 13 amino acids. The CDR3 DNA reads TGTGCCAGCAGCTTGGCCAATCGGAATGAGCAGTTCTTC. Translation: CASSLANRNEQFF.

V gene TRBV28 combines with J gene TRBJ1-1, with D unclear. Trimming took 6 bases from V and 1 from J, leaving 12 bases between them. CDR3 length equals 14 residues. Germline V gene lookup returns CDR1 MDHEN and CDR2 SYDVKM. The CDR3 loop reads CASSSLFWNTEAFF. The DNA for the CDR3 is TGTGCCAGCAGCTCACTTTTTTGGAACACTGAAGCTTTCTTT.

This chain links TRBV5-1 with TRBJ1-2; D is ambiguous. The CDR3 loop spans 14 amino acids. Trimming pared 1 base from V and 3 bases from J, leaving 10 bases between. Germline assignment: CDR1 SGHRS and CDR2 YFSETQ. The CDR3 region is CASSLSAGDYGYTF. The CDR3 coding sequence is TGCGCCAGCAGCTTGTCAGCCGGGGACTATGGCTACACCTTC.

This clone was counted a single time. This chain connects TRBV6-5 to TRBJ2-7; TRBD1 matches at 7 bases. V shed 2 bases and J 2 bases; nucleotides not matched to a gene: 6. The CDR3 runs to 15 residues. The germline V gene has CDR1 MNHEY and CDR2 SVGAGI. CDR3 amino acids: CASSYEGGPTYEQYF. CDR3 in DNA: TGTGCCAGCAGTTACGAAGGGGGCCCAACCTACGAGCAGTACTTC.

The chain combines TRBV30 with TRBJ1-6; no definite D call. The CDR3 loop spans 14 amino acids. Germline values: CDR1 GTSNPN, CDR2 SVGIG (reference sequence). The ends were cut back, 2 bases at V and 7 bases at J, with 12 bases in the middle. The CDR3 sequence: CAWSLGGLNSPLHF. The CDR3 DNA sequence: TGTGCCTGGAGTCTGGGCGGGCTCAATTCACCCCTCCACTTT.

The gene calls are TRBV5-4 and TRBJ2-3; 7 bases match TRBD2. This CDR3 has 14 amino acids. The V and J ends lost 0 bases and 6 bases, in that order; junction bases with no gene match: 4. CDR1 and CDR2 from the germline V gene are SGHNT and YYREEE (reference sequence). CDR3 in DNA: TGTGCCAGCAGCTTGGGACTAGCATACGATACGCAGTATTTT. Amino acids: CASSLGLAYDTQYF.

This clone showed up just a few times. Its ends do not fully match the called genes, so a read error is possible. This chain connects TRBV7-7 to TRBJ1-1; unclear D gene. Per the germline V gene, CDR1 is SSHAT and CDR2 is FNYEAQ (reference sequence). The CDR3 has 13 residues. As DNA, the CDR3 is TGTGCTAGCAGCGCCCAGGAGAACACTGAAGCTTTCTTT. Protein product: CASSAQENTEAFF. Full variable domain (rest looked up from reference TRBV7-7 and TRBJ1-1): GAGVSQSPRYKVTKRGQDVTLRCDPISSHATLYWYQQALGQGPEFLTYFNYEAQPDKSGLPSDRFSAERPEGSISTLTIQRTEQRDSAMYRCASSAQENTEAFFGQGTRLTVV.